This T cell receptor beta chain comes out of a study of identical twins. This clonotype was seen many times. Addition of a universal primer site occurred through template switching, and cDNA carried unique molecular identifiers. TCRdb redid the calling of the 5' RACE reads with MiXCR, one entry per CDR3 protein. The sample holds about 220,000 distinct CDR3 sequences, around 10% seen once. The sequencing input was memory (CD45RO+) T cells sorted from blood. The source of this sequence is a young woman in good health.

As DNA, the CDR3 is TGTGCCAGCAGCTTTACTAGCGGCCCTCGGGGGCAGTTCTTC. This codes for CASSFTSGPRGQFF. This sequence joins TRBV7-2 and TRBJ2-1; 8 bases fit TRBD2. J gave up 12 bases and V 3 bases, and 10 bases lay outside the gene matches. CDR3 length equals 14 residues. Per germline, CDR1 SGHTA and CDR2 FQGNSA.